This T cell receptor beta chain derives from a study of cytomegalovirus exposure and HLA in healthy donors. This clone was seen only once. Its antigen is not identified. Findings and limits, study-wide: Generally TCR sequences proved uncommon, though certain public TCRs appeared in numerous donors. In a later analysis, across HLA loci, associated TCR counts were highest for DRB1, lowest for HLA-C. Cytomegalovirus-associated TCR beta chains were listed, numbering over 150.

A multiplex PCR was run with 60 Vbeta primers and 13 Jbeta primers. Clones were read by immunoSEQ multiplex PCR, and TCRdb kept only the in-frame ones, dropping some. The data hold about 100,000 clones, with approximately 82% observed a single time. Germline trimming cut 1 base from V and 2 bases from J; bases unmatched to any gene: 8. The CDR3 is 16 residues long. The germline gives CDR1 MNHEY, CDR2 SMNVEV (reference sequence). Nominally healthy donors were sampled, though unrecorded immune exposures were likely. The sample consisted of PBMCs. The J gene is TRBJ2-7, the V gene TRBV27; 7 bases are shared with TRBD2. This clonotype originated in a woman between 18 and 29 years old in good health and CMV-seronegative. This chain's CDR3 is CASSLLPRENTYEQYF. DNA of the CDR3: TGTGCCAGCAGTTTATTACCGCGGGAGAACACCTACGAGCAGTACTTC.